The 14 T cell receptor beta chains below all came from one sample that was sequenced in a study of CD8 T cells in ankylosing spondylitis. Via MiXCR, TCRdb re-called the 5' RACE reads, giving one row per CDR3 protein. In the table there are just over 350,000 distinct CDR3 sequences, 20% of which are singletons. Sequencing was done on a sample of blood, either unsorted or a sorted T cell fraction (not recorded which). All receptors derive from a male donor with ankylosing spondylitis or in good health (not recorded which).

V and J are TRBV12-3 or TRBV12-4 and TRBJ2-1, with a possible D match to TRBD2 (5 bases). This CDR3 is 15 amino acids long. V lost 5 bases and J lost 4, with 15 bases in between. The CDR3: CASSSSLAKYNEQFF. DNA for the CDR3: TGTGCCAGCAGTAGTTCTCTAGCTAAATACAATGAGCAGTTCTTC.

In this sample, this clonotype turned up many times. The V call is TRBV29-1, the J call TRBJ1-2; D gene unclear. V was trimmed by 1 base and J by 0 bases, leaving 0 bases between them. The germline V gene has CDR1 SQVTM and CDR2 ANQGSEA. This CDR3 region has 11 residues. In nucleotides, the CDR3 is TGCAGCGTTGAAGCTAACTATGGCTACACCTTC. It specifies CSVEANYGYTF.

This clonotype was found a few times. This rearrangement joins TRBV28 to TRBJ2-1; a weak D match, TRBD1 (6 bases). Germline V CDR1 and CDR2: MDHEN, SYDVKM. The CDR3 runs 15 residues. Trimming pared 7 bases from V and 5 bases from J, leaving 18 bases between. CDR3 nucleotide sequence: TGTGCCAGCAACAGTGGACAGCACACAGACAATGAGCAGTTCTTC. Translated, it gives CASNSGQHTDNEQFF.

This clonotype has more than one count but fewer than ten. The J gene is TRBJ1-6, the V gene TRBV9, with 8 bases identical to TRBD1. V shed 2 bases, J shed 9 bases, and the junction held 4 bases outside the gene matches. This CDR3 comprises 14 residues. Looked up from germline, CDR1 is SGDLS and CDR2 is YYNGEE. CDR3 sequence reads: CASSVTGGGSPLHF. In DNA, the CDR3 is TGTGCCAGCAGCGTCACAGGGGGAGGTTCACCCCTCCACTTT.

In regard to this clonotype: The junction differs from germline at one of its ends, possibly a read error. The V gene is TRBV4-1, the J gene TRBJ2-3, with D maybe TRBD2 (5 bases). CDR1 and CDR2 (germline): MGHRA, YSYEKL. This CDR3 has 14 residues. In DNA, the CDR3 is TGCGCCAGCAGCCAAACGGCTAGCATAGATACGCAGTATTTT. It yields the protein CASSQTASIDTQYF.

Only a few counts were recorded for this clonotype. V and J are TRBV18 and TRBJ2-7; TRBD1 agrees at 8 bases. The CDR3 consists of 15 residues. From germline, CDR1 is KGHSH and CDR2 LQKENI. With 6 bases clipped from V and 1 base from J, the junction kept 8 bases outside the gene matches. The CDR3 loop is CASSKDRVWSYEQYF. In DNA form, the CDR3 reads TGTGCCAGCTCTAAGGACAGGGTTTGGTCCTACGAGCAGTACTTC.

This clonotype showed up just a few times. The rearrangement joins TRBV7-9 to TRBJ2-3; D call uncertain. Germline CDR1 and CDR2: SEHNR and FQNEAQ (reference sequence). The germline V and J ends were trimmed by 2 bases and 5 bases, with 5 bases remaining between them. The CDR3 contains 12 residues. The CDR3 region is CASSLKEDTQYF. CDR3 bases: TGTGCCAGCAGCTTAAAGGAAGATACGCAGTATTTT. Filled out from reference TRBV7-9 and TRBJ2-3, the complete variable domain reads DTGVSQNPRHKITKRGQNVTFRCDPISEHNRLYWYRQTLGQGPEFLTYFQNEAQLEKSRLLSDRFSAERPKGSFSTLEIQRTEQGDSAMYLCASSLKEDTQYFGPGTRLTVL.

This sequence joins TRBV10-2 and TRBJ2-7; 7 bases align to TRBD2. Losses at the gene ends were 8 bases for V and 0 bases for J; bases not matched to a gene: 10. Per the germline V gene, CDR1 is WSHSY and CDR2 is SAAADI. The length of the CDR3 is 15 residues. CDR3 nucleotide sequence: TGCGCCAGCCTCTGGTCCGGGGGGAGCTCCTACGAGCAGTACTTC. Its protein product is CASLWSGGSSYEQYF.

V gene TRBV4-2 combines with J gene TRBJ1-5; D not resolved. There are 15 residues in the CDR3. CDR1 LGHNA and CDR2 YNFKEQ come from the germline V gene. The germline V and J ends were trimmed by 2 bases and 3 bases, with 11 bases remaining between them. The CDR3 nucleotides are TGTGCCAGCAGCCAACTTGACCGTCCCAATCAGCCCCAGCATTTT. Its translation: CASSQLDRPNQPQHF.

The CDR3 here is CASRTGPHGYTF. The DNA of the CDR3 is TGTGCCAGCCGGACAGGGCCCCATGGCTACACCTTC. This chain links TRBV2 with TRBJ1-2; 8 bases match TRBD1. Germline CDR1 is SNHLY and CDR2 is FYNNEI. Trimming took 8 bases from V and 6 from J; bases not matched to a gene: 5. The CDR3 loop spans 12 amino acids. Variable domain in full (rest from reference TRBV2 and TRBJ1-2): EPEVTQTPSHQVTQMGQEVILRCVPISNHLYFYWYRQILGQKVEFLVSFYNNEISEKSEIFDDQFSVERPDGSNFTLKIRSTKLEDSAMYFCASRTGPHGYTFGSGTRLTVV.

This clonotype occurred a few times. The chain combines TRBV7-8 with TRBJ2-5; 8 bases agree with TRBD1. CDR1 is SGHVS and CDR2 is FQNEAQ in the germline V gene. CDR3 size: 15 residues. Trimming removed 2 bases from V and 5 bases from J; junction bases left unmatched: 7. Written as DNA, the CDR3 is TGTGCCAGCAGCTTATGGACAGGGACCAGGGAGACCCAGTACTTC. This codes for CASSLWTGTRETQYF. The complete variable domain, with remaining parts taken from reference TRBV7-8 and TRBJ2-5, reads GAGVSQSPRYKVAKRGQDVALRCDPISGHVSLFWYQQALGQGPEFLTYFQNEAQLDKSGLPSDRFFAERPEGSVSTLKIQRTQQEDSAVYLCASSLWTGTRETQYFGPGTRLLVL.

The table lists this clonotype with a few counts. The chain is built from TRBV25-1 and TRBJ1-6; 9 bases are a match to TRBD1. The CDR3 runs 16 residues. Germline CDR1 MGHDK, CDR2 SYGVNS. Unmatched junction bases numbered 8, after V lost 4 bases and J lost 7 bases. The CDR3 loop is CASSAGWGTGNSPLHF. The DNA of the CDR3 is TGTGCCAGCAGTGCCGGTTGGGGGACAGGGAATTCACCCCTCCACTTT.

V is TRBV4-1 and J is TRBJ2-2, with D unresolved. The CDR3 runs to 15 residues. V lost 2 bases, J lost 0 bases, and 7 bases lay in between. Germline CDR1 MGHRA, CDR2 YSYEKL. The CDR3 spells CASSQPTSNTGELFF. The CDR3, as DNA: TGCGCCAGCAGCCAACCTACATCGAACACCGGGGAGCTGTTTTTT.

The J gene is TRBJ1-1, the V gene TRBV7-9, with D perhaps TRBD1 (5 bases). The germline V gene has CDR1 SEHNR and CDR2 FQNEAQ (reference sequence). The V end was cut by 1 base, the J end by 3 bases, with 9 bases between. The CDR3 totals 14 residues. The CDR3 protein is CASSLVRGDTEAFF. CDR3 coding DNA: TGTGCCAGCAGCTTAGTCAGAGGGGACACTGAAGCTTTCTTT.